This T cell receptor (beta chain) was found in a study of cytomegalovirus exposure and HLA in healthy donors listed by TCRdb under 2017. Notes on the research overall: An earlier analysis of about 530 of the donors reported roughly 300 Gb of sequence data and 90 million to 120 million unique TCR beta sequences obtained from approximately 180 million T cells. Donor age, sex, ethnicity and CMV serostatus were collected together with the repertoire data. Approximately 330 gigabases of sequencing data and around 80 million unique TCR sequences made up an early release that covered approximately 620 HLA-typed donors. Because of strong linkage in the cohort, a handful of DR-DQ haplotypes were treated as single units for association and clustering. The number of donors typed differed by locus, with roughly 620-630 for A, B, C, DRB1 and DQB1, 522 for DQA1, approximately 570 for DPA1, and 472 for DPB1. All discovery cohort repertoires had been generated on a single sequencing platform. To predict cytomegalovirus infection status, the study brought together high-throughput TCR immunosequencing, statistical association of individual TCRs with disease status, and machine learning. A later genetic analysis took genome-wide SNP genotypes for about 55% of the 666 donors and used that subset as a discovery cohort. To study patterns of TCR occurrence, a later analysis re-analyzed previously published TCR beta repertoires from 500 to 850 donors and added high-resolution HLA genotyping. An earlier analysis of about 600 of the donors used high-throughput TCR beta sequencing to judge whether each TCR beta V gene segment behaved as functional or pseudogenic. HLA typing covered class I and class II loci at four-digit resolution. Across 300 to 500 genotyped donors of the cohort, an average of about 240,000 unique TCR beta nucleotide sequences per donor were sequenced, and roughly 18% of those sequences were non-productive. In the later analysis, no new phenotypic data were used to find candidate immune exposures; instead, reliance was placed on TCR beta sequences and their occurrence across donors. The study profiled the T cell repertoires of under 700 subjects by immunosequencing and related them to cytomegalovirus serostatus. Of the 398 genotyped donors, 65% to 90% fell in the genetic ancestry cluster associated with self-reported Caucasian donors. A separate validation cohort of over 95 different subjects was used in addition to the roughly 620-subject first cohort. The study aimed to test whether cataloging public T cell receptors could reveal signatures of past pathogen exposure.

Per the germline V gene (reference sequence), GTSNPN is the CDR1 and SVGIG is the CDR2. Trimming costs V 4 bases and J 11 bases, and their ends lie 26 bases apart. From the cysteine through the phenylalanine, the CDR3 covers 15 amino acids. Only CDR3 DNA remains: 45 bases, in frame from the first base. The cohort comprised more than 550 healthy bone marrow donors. All cohort members were sampled while nominally healthy, although unrecorded immune exposures were likely present. The donor tested CMV seropositive and was one of the 289 seropositive cohort members. Each donor provided a peripheral blood sample, and peripheral blood mononuclear cells were used for TCR beta sequencing. The Qiagen DNeasy Blood Extraction Kit was used to extract genomic DNA from the blood cell samples. Libraries were built with the immunoSEQ multiplex PCR assay. For the multiplex PCR, a mixture combining 60 forward primers for TCR Vbeta segments and 13 reverse primers for TCR Jbeta segments was used. The CDR3 region of rearranged TCR beta genes was amplified from genomic DNA by a multiplex PCR assay. The Illumina HiSeq System was used to sequence the amplified TCR beta libraries as 87-base-pair reads. The source study handled its data this way. In a later analysis, some 80 million unique TCR beta chains were counted across the approximately 670 repertoires, and approximately 11 million of these chains were shared by at least two donors. Raw reads were error-corrected and collapsed into unique sequences by a nearest-neighbor algorithm in which closely related sequences were merged to remove PCR and sequencing errors. To assign V, D and J gene segments, CDR3 sequences were aligned to IMGT reference sequences. Each retained sequence needed at least a six-nucleotide match to both a V gene segment and a J gene segment. A rearrangement was called productive if the CDR3 had no stop codons and remained in frame with V and J, and every other rearrangement was called non-productive. Following IMGT convention, CDR3 was defined as the stretch from the second conserved V-encoded cysteine to the conserved J-encoded phenylalanine. The earlier analysis of 500 to 600 of the donors excluded sequences that lacked an unambiguous match to a single V gene segment. In an earlier analysis of almost 600 of the donors, a V segment was called functional when productive rearrangements were above 56.7%, and segregating when the standard deviation between donors exceeded 5%. A statistical classification framework was developed to diagnose cytomegalovirus status using the catalog of TCR beta chain sequences. In a later analysis, TCR nucleotide sequences were compared against IMGT/GENE-DB human TR gene sequences so that V and J genes could be assigned. The TCRdist pipeline was used in a later analysis to assign CDR3 sequences and most-parsimonious VDJ recombination scenarios. A later analysis defined each TCR beta chain by its CDR3 amino acid sequence plus V-gene family, and excluded reads lacking a unique V-gene family. A later analysis removed several hundred highly shared, low-generation-probability nucleotide sequences to deal with suspected cross-contamination and a sequencing artifact. In a later analysis, a clonal expansion index was calculated for each public chain from normalized within-repertoire ranks of inferred template counts. In a later analysis, generation probabilities were computed with a VDJ recombination model fitted to out-of-frame rearrangements, and the resulting probabilities were checked against IGoR. A later analysis scored TCR-TCR, TCR-HLA and TCR-CMV co-occurrence with hypergeometric tests, applying a repertoire-size bias correction to TCR pairs. In a later analysis, false discovery rates were estimated by permuting HLA or CMV assignments 20 times. In a later analysis, co-occurring TCRs were grouped with DBSCAN, and TCRdist sequence similarity was added when clustering was performed within HLA-allele-positive subsets. Repertoires with fewer than 30,000 or more than 120,000 public chains, plus five repertoires with anomalous nucleotide sharing, were excluded from co-occurrence clustering. TCRdb took this table from immuneACCESS and kept in-frame rearrangements with V and J called. Such tables lack part of the clones; where checked against another copy, unresolved V genes explain under half of the gap, and the rest is unexplained. That table supplies the V and J calls and clone size; D and trimming were determined from the DNA. The sample profile shows approximately 120,000 clones; 78% of them were found once. 11% of the sample goes to the ten largest clones.

What the research found in general, with its limitations: An earlier analysis of approximately 570 of the donors showed that most TCR beta V segments appeared in productive rearrangements either about 87% or about 30% of the time, which broadly matched IMGT annotations. Roughly uniform sequencing depth across donors was assumed in presence/absence analyses, although this assumption may not hold. Because some donors lacked HLA typing at each locus, the association tests relied only on the typed subset. Three of the identified cytomegalovirus-associated TCR beta chains were confirmed in vitro to be specific for cytomegalovirus antigens. The 87-base-pair reads could not distinguish some IMGT-functional V segments, including TRBV6-2 and TRBV6-3, so those segments were excluded. A later genetic analysis associated a missense DCLRE1C variant with V-gene and J-gene trimming of TCR beta chains, and an independent cohort replicated the association. When HLA alleles, especially DR and DQ, strongly co-occurred, attributing TCR associations to individual alleles was difficult. A later analysis found that most CMV-associated TCR beta chains appeared HLA-restricted, with HLA associations seemingly driven largely by CMV exposure. A cluster of highly shared sequence variants was judged likely to be a technical artifact of the sequencing pipeline. A later genetic analysis reported fewer N-insertions in productive TCRs among donors in an Asian-associated ancestry cluster than the roughly 700-donor mean. The study gave a list of some 150 TCR beta chains associated with cytomegalovirus. For the cohort, immune exposure information was limited to CMV serostatus. Several of the top co-occurrence clusters appeared to be linked to parvovirus B19, influenza, CMV and Epstein-Barr virus, according to a later analysis. In both the original and validation cohorts, the classifier was reported to diagnose cytomegalovirus status with high specificity and sensitivity. While some public TCRs were present in many individuals, most TCR sequences turned up only very rarely across donors. In a later analysis, about 17,000 TCR beta sequences were associated with specific HLA alleles at a false discovery rate of 0.05. The earlier analysis of a few hundred of the donors excluded fewer than 20 rarely observed V segments, including chromosome 9 orphons, because counts were too low. According to the authors, the approach could potentially be generalized to other disease states and immunological phenotypes. In a later analysis, the rate of TCR association differed among HLA loci, with DRB1 alleles having the most associated TCRs and HLA-C alleles having the fewest. The cohort was sequenced for TCR beta chains only, and without alpha or paired-chain data the features that could be detected were limited. Linkage disequilibrium might explain the correlated functional status among segregating V segments, but an unknown experimental factor could not be excluded. A further reported finding was that TCR beta sequences accurately predicted the HLA-A and HLA-B alleles for most subjects in the first cohort. A later analysis found that HLA-associated TCR beta chains were more clonally expanded and had lower generation probabilities than equally common non-associated chains.

As regards this clone: No antigen is known for it. Qualities for individual bases were not recorded, and no much larger clone is one base off.

This clonotype was sampled from a man between 25 and 39 years old in good health and CMV-seropositive. The sample was PBMCs. Here the chain combines TRBV30 and TRBJ1-1; a confident D gene designation cannot be given. The CDR3 corresponds to CAWNQGGIPRQRAFF. The sequenced DNA: TGTGCCTGGAACCAAGGCGGAATCCCCCGTCAGAGGGCTTTCTTT.